The sequence of this T cell receptor beta chain was determined in a study of blood T cells in healthy people across ages. Using a J-beta primer mix together with a sample-barcoded 5' primer, a second PCR was run for about 7 to 12 cycles. From the 5' RACE reads, TCRdb called clonotypes with MiXCR, one entry per CDR3 protein. The sample consists of approximately 2,000,000 distinct CDR3 sequences, about two fifths of them appearing once. Extraction of total RNA produced a minimum of 5 micrograms from each sample. Germline-derived CDR1 and CDR2 are SGHKS and YYEKEE (reference sequence). The CDR3 has 14 residues. Turning to this clonotype: The junction does not match germline at one end; this may be a read error.

Sequenced sample: blood. The source of this sequence is a human donor in good health. J is TRBJ1-2 and V is TRBV5-5; tentative D call: TRBD1 (5 bases). The CDR3 protein is CASSLGHNNCGYTF. CDR3 DNA sequence: TGTGCCAGTAGCTTAGGACACAACAACTGTGGCTACACCTTC.